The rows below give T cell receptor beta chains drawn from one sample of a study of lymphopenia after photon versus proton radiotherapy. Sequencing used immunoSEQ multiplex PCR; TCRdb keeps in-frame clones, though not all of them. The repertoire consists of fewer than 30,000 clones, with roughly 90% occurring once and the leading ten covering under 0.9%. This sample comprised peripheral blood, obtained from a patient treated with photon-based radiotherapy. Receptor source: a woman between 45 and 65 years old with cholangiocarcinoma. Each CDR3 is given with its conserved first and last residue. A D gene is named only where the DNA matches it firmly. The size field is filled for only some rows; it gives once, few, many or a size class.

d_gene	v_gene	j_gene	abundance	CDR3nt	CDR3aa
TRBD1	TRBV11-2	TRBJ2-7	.	TGTGCCAGCAGCTTAGAGGCAGGGGGCGGATACGAGCAGTACTTC	CASSLEAGGGYEQYF
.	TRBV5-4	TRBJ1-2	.	TGTGCCAGCAGCTTGCCCAGCCATAGAGTTAACTATGGCTACACCTTC	CASSLPSHRVNYGYTF
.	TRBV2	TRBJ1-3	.	TGTGCCAGCAGTGACGAGGACGGCTACTCTGGAAACACCATATATTTT	CASSDEDGYSGNTIYF
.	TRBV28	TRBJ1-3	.	TGTGCCAGCAGCCCAGGAGATACTGGAAACACCATATATTTT	CASSPGDTGNTIYF
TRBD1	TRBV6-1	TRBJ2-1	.	TGTGCCAGCAGTGGGGGAGGGACAGGGCGCGATGAGCAGTTCTTC	CASSGGGTGRDEQFF
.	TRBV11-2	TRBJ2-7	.	TGTGCCAGCAGCTTCTTACGGGGAAACTCCTACGAGCAGTACTTC	CASSFLRGNSYEQYF
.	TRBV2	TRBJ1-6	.	TGTGCCAGCAGTGAATTCGTGCTACAGTATAATTCACCCCTCCACTTT	CASSEFVLQYNSPLHF
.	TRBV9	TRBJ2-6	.	TGTGCCAGCAGCTATCCAGGGTCTGGGGCCAACGTCCTGACTTTC	CASSYPGSGANVLTF
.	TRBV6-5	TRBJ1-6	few	TGTGCCAGCAGTTACCGGGGAAGTGAGTCCCTCCACTTT	CASSYRGSESLHF
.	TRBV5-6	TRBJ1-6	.	TGTGCCAGCAGCTATTACTCCAGGGAGACACCCCTCCACTTT	CASSYYSRETPLHF
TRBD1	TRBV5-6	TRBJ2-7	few	TGTGCCAGCAGACGCACCGGGACAGGGGCTTACGAGCAGTACTTC	CASRRTGTGAYEQYF
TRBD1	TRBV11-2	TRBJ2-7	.	TGTGCCAGCAGCTTCCCAGGACAGGGGATCTACGAGCAGTACTTC	CASSFPGQGIYEQYF
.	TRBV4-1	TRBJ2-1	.	TGCGCCAGCAGCCAAGTTCGGGCGGGTTTGTATGAGCAGTTCTTC	CASSQVRAGLYEQFF
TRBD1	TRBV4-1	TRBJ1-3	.	TGCGCCAGCAGCCAGGGGGAGGGACAGGGATTCTCTGGAAACACCATATATTTT	CASSQGEGQGFSGNTIYF
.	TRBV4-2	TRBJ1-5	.	TGTGCCAGCAGCCAAGCCTCAAATCAGCCCCAGCATTTT	CASSQASNQPQHF
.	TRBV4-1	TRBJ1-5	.	TGCGCCAGCAGCCGGGCCAAGGGATTTGGTCAGCCCCAGCATTTT	CASSRAKGFGQPQHF
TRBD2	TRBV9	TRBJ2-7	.	TGTGCCAGCAGCCTAACGGGAGGGCAGGGTTACGAGCAGTACTTC	CASSLTGGQGYEQYF
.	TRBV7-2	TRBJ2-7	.	TGTGCCAGCAGCTTCTGGGGGATCTCCTACGAGCAGTACTTC	CASSFWGISYEQYF
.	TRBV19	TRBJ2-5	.	TGTGCCAGTAGTACGTACAGGAGATTCCAAGAGACCCAGTACTTC	CASSTYRRFQETQYF
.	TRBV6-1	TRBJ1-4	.	TGTGCCAGCAGTGAAGATGGGAGAACTAATGAAAAACTGTTTTTT	CASSEDGRTNEKLFF
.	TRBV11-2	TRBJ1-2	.	TGTGCCAGCAGCCCACTCGAAAGGGGTGGCTACACCTTC	CASSPLERGGYTF
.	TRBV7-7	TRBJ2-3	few	TGTGCTAGCAGCTTAGCCGAGTTAGATACGCAGTATTTT	CASSLAELDTQYF
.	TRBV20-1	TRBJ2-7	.	TGCAGTGCTAGATGGGGGGACGAGCAGTACTTC	CSARWGDEQYF
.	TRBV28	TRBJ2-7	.	TGTGCCAGCAGTTTAGCTCAGCCCCGGTTGTGGTACTTC	CASSLAQPRLWYF
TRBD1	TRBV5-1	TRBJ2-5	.	TGCGCCAGCGGGGGTCGACAGGGGCGCGCAGAGACCCAGTACTTC	CASGGRQGRAETQYF
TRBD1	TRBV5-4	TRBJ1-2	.	TGTGCCAGCAGCGACGACAGGGAGAATGGCTACACCTTC	CASSDDRENGYTF
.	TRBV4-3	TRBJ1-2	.	TGCGCCAGCAGCCAAGAACGACAGCCCTATGGCTACACCTTC	CASSQERQPYGYTF
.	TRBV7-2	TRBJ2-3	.	TGTGCCAGCAGCTTAGCTTTAGAACGCACAGATACGCAGTATTTT	CASSLALERTDTQYF
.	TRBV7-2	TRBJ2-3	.	TGTGCCAGCAGCTTTGGGTCAGATACGCAGTATTTT	CASSFGSDTQYF
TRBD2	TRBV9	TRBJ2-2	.	TGTGCCAGCAGCGTTGGGACTAGCCTCCATGCCGGGGAGCTGTTTTTT	CASSVGTSLHAGELFF
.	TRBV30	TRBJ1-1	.	TGTGCCTGGAGCCAGGGACCGATTGGGTACACTGAAGCTTTCTTT	CAWSQGPIGYTEAFF
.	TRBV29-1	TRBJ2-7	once	TGCAGCGTTGAAGAGGGGTCCTACGAGCAGTACTTC	CSVEEGSYEQYF